The TCR beta chain under discussion was sequenced for a study of T cells after yellow fever vaccination. Overall study results and limits: A secondary response was less intense yet reached its peak sooner, at day 5 versus 15.

The V end lost 4 bases, the J end lost 9 bases, and 13 bases lay between the germline ends. Germline CDR1 and CDR2: SGHTA and FQGTGA. The CDR3 is 14 amino acids. MiXCR, run by TCRdb on the 5' RACE reads, gives a single entry per CDR3 protein. The sample holds over 150,000 distinct CDR3 sequences, around 7.2% seen once. As to this clonotype: What it binds is unknown.

Material: CD4+ T cells sorted from PBMCs, obtained around 5 days after the first yellow fever vaccination. V usage is TRBV7-3 and J usage is TRBJ1-6, with TRBD1 as a possible D gene (6 bases). The sequence came from a man between 18 and 35 years old who received the YFV17D yellow fever vaccine. The CDR3 DNA sequence: TGTGCCAGCAGCTCCCGAGGGGGGGGTTCACCCCTCCACTTT. It translates to CASSSRGGGSPLHF.